This T cell receptor (beta chain) originates from a study of OX40 agonist ivuxolimab in advanced cancers. Study-level information: Patients were dosed with the agonistic anti-OX40 (CD134) antibody ivuxolimab. Patients were treated with intravenous ivuxolimab, dosed at 0.01 to 10 mg/kg and infused every 2 weeks. Eligibility rules accepted prior anti-PD-1, anti-PD-L1 or anti-CTLA-4 therapy, and approximately 40% had some.

Between the trimmed V and J ends, which lost 5 bases and 10 bases, there was a span of 21 bases. The germline CDR1 and CDR2 sequences are KGHSH and LQKENI. The CDR3 loop spans 15 amino acids. Using immunoSEQ multiplex PCR, the repertoire was profiled, and TCRdb retains in-frame clones only, with some absent. The sample holds some 50,000 clones, approximately 88% seen once. With baseline, cycle 4 day 1, and cycle 7 day 1 as timepoints, blood was sampled. The receptor was isolated from an adult with an advanced solid tumor such as melanoma, head and neck, liver or kidney cancer. This specimen consisted of CD4+ or CD8+ T cells sorted from blood, obtained in a trial of the OX40 agonist ivuxolimab. The chain couples TRBV18 to TRBJ2-1; weak D call: TRBD1 (6 bases). The CDR3 sequence is CASSATRGESHEQFF. CDR3 sequence (DNA): TGTGCCAGCTCAGCTACCAGGGGAGAATCCCACGAGCAGTTCTTC.